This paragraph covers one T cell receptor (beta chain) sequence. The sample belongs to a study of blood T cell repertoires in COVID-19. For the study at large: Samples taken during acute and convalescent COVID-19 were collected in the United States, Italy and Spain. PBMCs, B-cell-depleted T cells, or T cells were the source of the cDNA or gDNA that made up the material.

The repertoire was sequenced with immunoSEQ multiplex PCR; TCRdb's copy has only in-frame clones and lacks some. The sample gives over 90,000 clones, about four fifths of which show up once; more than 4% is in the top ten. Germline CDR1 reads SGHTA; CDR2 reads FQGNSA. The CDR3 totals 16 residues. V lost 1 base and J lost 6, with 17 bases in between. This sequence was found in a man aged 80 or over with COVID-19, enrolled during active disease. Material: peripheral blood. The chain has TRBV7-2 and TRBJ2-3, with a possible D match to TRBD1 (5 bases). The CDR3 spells CASSLGVGAALDTQYF. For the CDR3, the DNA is TGTGCCAGCAGCTTAGGGGTAGGGGCCGCCTTGGATACGCAGTATTTT.